The next 25 T cell receptor beta chains were all read from a single sample in a study of cytomegalovirus exposure and HLA in healthy donors. The PCR contained 60 Vbeta and 13 Jbeta primers. The table came from immunoSEQ multiplex PCR; TCRdb's copy has only in-frame clones and leaves some out. This repertoire shows under 150,000 clones, about 75% found once; its top ten account for 1.5% to 2%. The specimen was PBMCs. The source is a woman aged 25 to 45 in good health and CMV-seronegative.

CDR3 DNA sequence: TGTGCCAGCAGTTTAAGAGGTCTGACTAGCGGGGGGGCCGGGGACACAGATACGCAGTATTTT. It specifies CASSLRGLTSGGAGDTDTQYF. This chain connects TRBV27 to TRBJ2-3, with 14 positions matching TRBD2. Per germline, CDR1 MNHEY and CDR2 SMNVEV (reference sequence). The ends lost 2 bases at V and 2 bases at J; junction bases unmatched: 15. The CDR3 contains 21 residues.

The chain is built from TRBV7-6 and TRBJ1-1; no definite D call. The CDR3 length is 13 residues. V was pared by 3 bases and J by 2 bases, with 7 bases between. Germline V gene lookup returns CDR1 SGHVS and CDR2 FNYEAQ. The CDR3 bases are TGTGCCAGCAGCTTTAGCCCCAACACTGAAGCTTTCTTT. It is translated as CASSFSPNTEAFF. The variable domain in full, completed from reference TRBV7-6 and TRBJ1-1, reads GAGVSQSPRYKVTKRGQDVALRCDPISGHVSLYWYRQALGQGPEFLTYFNYEAQQDKSGLPNDRFSAERPEGSISTLTIQRTEQRDSAMYRCASSFSPNTEAFFGQGTRLTVV.

The CDR3 nucleotides read TGTGCCAGTCAAAGCCCGAGTTCACCCCTCCACTTT. Its protein product is CASQSPSSPLHF. V gene TRBV2 combines with J gene TRBJ1-6; D unresolved. The V end was cut by 9 bases, the J end by 9 bases, with 12 bases between. CDR3 length equals 12 residues. Germline CDR1 SNHLY, CDR2 FYNNEI.

The chain uses TRBV5-1 and TRBJ2-1, with TRBD1 matching 7 bases. Germline V gene data show CDR1 as SGHRS and CDR2 as YFSETQ. The J segment lost 5 bases and the V segment lost 4 bases, leaving 0 bases of the junction unmatched. There are 12 residues in the CDR3. The CDR3 sequence: CASSQGDNEQFF. The CDR3 region has the DNA TGCGCCAGCAGCCAGGGGGACAATGAGCAGTTCTTC.

V and J are TRBV20-1 and TRBJ2-3; D is possibly TRBD2 (6 bases). The germline gives CDR1 DFQATT, CDR2 SNEGSKA (reference sequence). The CDR3 consists of 11 residues. V was pared by 7 bases and J by 4 bases, with 9 bases between. CDR3 sequence (DNA): TGCAGTGAGGCGGGGTCAGATACGCAGTATTTT. It yields the protein CSEAGSDTQYF.

This chain connects TRBV7-3 to TRBJ1-5, with TRBD1 matching over 7 bases. In germline, CDR1 is SGHTA, CDR2 FQGTGA. The CDR3 spans 20 residues. V dropped 5 bases and J dropped 1; count of bases not matched to a gene: 20. As DNA, the CDR3 is TGTGCCAGCAGCCCCTCCCCGGCAGACAGGGAAGGCTGGAGCAATCAGCCCCAGCATTTT. This encodes CASSPSPADREGWSNQPQHF.

V and J are TRBV11-2 and TRBJ2-7, with 9 bases matching TRBD1. Germline V lookup: CDR1 SGHAT, CDR2 FQNNGV. This CDR3 is 16 amino acids long. The ends lost 2 bases at V and 1 base at J; junction bases unmatched: 6. Here the CDR3 reads CASSLRGQGGSYEQYF. The CDR3 nucleotides are TGTGCCAGCAGCTTAAGGGGACAGGGAGGATCCTACGAGCAGTACTTC.

The gene calls are TRBV2 and TRBJ2-5; 8 nucleotides line up with TRBD1. Germline values: CDR1 SNHLY, CDR2 FYNNEI. Losses at the gene ends were 6 bases for V and 4 bases for J; bases not matched to a gene: 13. This CDR3 has 16 residues. The CDR3 sequence: CASRRTGQGQRETQYF. The CDR3 nucleotides read TGTGCCAGCAGAAGAACAGGACAGGGTCAAAGAGAGACCCAGTACTTC.

This sequence joins TRBV28 and TRBJ2-7; D is unresolved. V gave up 6 bases and J gave up 5 bases, with 8 bases separating them. This CDR3 spans 11 amino acids. Per germline, CDR1 MDHEN and CDR2 SYDVKM. The DNA for the CDR3 is TGTGCCAGCAGAGAGAGAGACGAGCAGTACTTC. It specifies CASRERDEQYF.

The gene calls are TRBV6-1 and TRBJ1-2; 7 nucleotides align to TRBD1. The CDR3 consists of 14 residues. CDR1 is MNHNS, CDR2 SASEGT, per germline. With V trimmed by 5 bases and J by 2 bases, 5 bases remained unmatched. The DNA for the CDR3 is TGTGCCAGCAGTACGGGACAGCAAAACTATGGCTACACCTTC. This codes for CASSTGQQNYGYTF.

This chain uses TRBV7-2 with TRBJ1-2; possibly TRBD1 for D (5 bases). The length of the CDR3 is 12 residues. The germline V gene has CDR1 SGHTA and CDR2 FQGNSA. The ends were cut back, 4 bases at V and 13 bases at J, with 16 bases in the middle. The CDR3 nucleotides read TGTGCCAGCAGCTGGGGTCAGGGTCCCCCCACCTTC. Its protein is CASSWGQGPPTF. The full variable domain, with the rest looked up from reference TRBV7-2 and TRBJ1-2, is GAGVSQSPSNKVTEKGKDVELRCDPISGHTALYWYRQSLGQGLEFLIYFQGNSAPDKSGLPSDRFSAERTGGSVSTLTIQRTQQEDSAVYLCASSWGQGPPTFGSGTRLTVV.

The chain is built from TRBV2 and TRBJ2-7; TRBD1 might be the D (5 bases). Germline assignment: CDR1 SNHLY and CDR2 FYNNEI. The ends were cut back, 4 bases at V and 7 bases at J, with 20 bases in the middle. CDR3 length: 15 amino acids. CDR3 in amino acids: CASSVNWGPRWEQYF. In DNA form, the CDR3 reads TGTGCCAGCAGTGTTAATTGGGGCCCGCGTTGGGAGCAGTACTTC.

This sequence joins TRBV4-2 and TRBJ2-1; TRBD2 matches 10 bases. This CDR3 has 15 residues. After removal of 3 bases from V and 4 bases from J, the junction contained 3 bases not matched to a gene. Germline CDR1 reads LGHNA; CDR2 reads YNFKEQ. CDR3 protein: CASSHSGGRYNEQFF. In nucleotides, the CDR3 is TGTGCCAGCAGCCATAGCGGGGGGAGGTACAATGAGCAGTTCTTC.

This chain joins TRBV4-2 and TRBJ1-2, with 7 nucleotides matching TRBD1. The CDR3 sequence is 15 residues long. With 0 bases clipped from V and 5 bases from J, the junction kept 6 bases outside the gene matches. In germline, CDR1 is LGHNA, CDR2 YNFKEQ. CDR3 protein: CASSQDSGGGYGYTF. CDR3 nucleotide sequence: TGTGCCAGCAGCCAAGATTCAGGGGGAGGATATGGCTACACCTTC.

The chain has TRBV5-6 and TRBJ1-6; D perhaps matches TRBD1 (6 bases). V was clipped by 3 bases and J by 9 bases, with 19 bases between them. The CDR3 extends over 16 amino acids. Germline CDR1 and CDR2: SGHDT and YYEEEE. CDR3 in DNA: TGTGCCAGCAGCTCCCCGTGGGGGCAGGGGATTTCACCCCTCCACTTT. This encodes CASSSPWGQGISPLHF.

Notes on this clone: Different DNA sequences within this sample yield the same CDR3. The rearrangement joins TRBV6-5 to TRBJ1-5, with 7 nucleotides matching TRBD1. CDR1 is MNHEY and CDR2 is SVGAGI in the germline V gene. V lost 4 bases to trimming and J lost 1 base; unmatched junction nucleotides: 4. This CDR3 has 15 residues. CDR3: CASSSTGMSNQPQHF. In DNA form, the CDR3 reads TGTGCCAGCAGTTCGACAGGGATGAGCAATCAGCCCCAGCATTTT.

This rearrangement joins TRBV2 to TRBJ2-5; no reliable D call. The CDR3 is 12 residues long. Germline V CDR1 and CDR2: SNHLY, FYNNEI. With 5 bases removed from V and 4 bases from J, the gap between germline ends came to 8 bases. The CDR3: CASSLASETQYF. CDR3 nucleotide sequence: TGTGCCAGCAGTTTGGCATCAGAGACCCAGTACTTC.

The chain uses TRBV21-1 and TRBJ1-1. TRBV21-1 is a pseudogene. CDR3 length: 17 residues. The CDR3 reads CASGSWEAANVNTEAFF. The CDR3 coding sequence is TGTGCCAGCGGGTCGTGGGAGGCGGCGAACGTGAACACTGAAGCTTTCTTT.

This sequence joins TRBV9 and TRBJ1-3; D is undetermined. The CDR3 totals 13 residues. Per germline, CDR1 SGDLS and CDR2 YYNGEE. V lost 1 base to trimming and J lost 3 bases, with 5 bases between them. The chain's CDR3 is CASSVNNGNTIYF. The CDR3 DNA follows: TGTGCCAGCAGCGTAAACAATGGAAACACCATATATTTT.

This chain connects TRBV11-2 to TRBJ2-1; TRBD2 matches 8 bases. The CDR3 runs to 15 residues. The V and J ends lost 0 bases and 7 bases, in that order; junction bases with no gene match: 5. The germline CDR1 and CDR2 sequences are SGHAT and FQNNGV. The CDR3 DNA sequence: TGTGCCAGCAGCTTAGAAGGGACTAGTTTTAATGAGCAGTTCTTC. Residues: CASSLEGTSFNEQFF.

This clone was seen a handful of times. The rearrangement joins TRBV19 to TRBJ1-1; D uncertain. The CDR3 runs to 14 residues. Germline lookup yields CDR1 LNHDA and CDR2 SQIVND (reference sequence). Written as DNA, the CDR3 is TGTGCAAGCCAACGGGGAGTTCAAAATCCTGAAGCTTTCTTT. This sequence encodes CASQRGVQNPEAFF. Full variable domain (outside the CDR3, taken from reference TRBV19 and TRBJ1-1): DGGITQSPKYLFRKEGQNVTLSCEQNLNHDAMYWYRQDPGQGLRLIYYSQIVNDFQKGDIAEGYSVSREKKESFPLTVTSAQKNPTAFYLCASQRGVQNPEAFFGQGTRLTVV.

This clone is a singleton in its sample. The V and J genes are TRBV5-1 and TRBJ1-3; possibly TRBD1 for D (5 bases). The CDR3 covers 16 residues. V lost 0 bases and J lost 1, with 11 bases in between. Looked up from germline, CDR1 is SGHRS and CDR2 is YFSETQ. CDR3 region: CASSLVPGTSGNTIYF. Written as DNA, the CDR3 is TGCGCCAGCAGCTTGGTCCCAGGGACTTCTGGAAACACCATATATTTT.

In DNA form, the CDR3 reads TGTGCCAGCAGCTTATTTATGAGCGTACTCGATAGGAATGAGCAGTTCTTC. Its translation: CASSLFMSVLDRNEQFF. This chain joins TRBV11-1 and TRBJ2-1, with unresolved D. Germline loops: CDR1 SGHAT, CDR2 FQDESV (reference sequence). Trimming stripped 2 bases from V and 7 bases from J, with 21 bases between. The CDR3 is made up of 17 amino acids.

This rearrangement joins TRBV9 to TRBJ1-2, with D uncertain. Germline V gene data show CDR1 as SGDLS and CDR2 as YYNGEE. The length of the CDR3 is 13 residues. Between the trimmed V and J ends, which lost 0 bases and 4 bases, there was a span of 7 bases. CDR3 coding DNA: TGTGCCAGCAGCGTAGCCAGGTCCTATGGCTACACCTTC. Its protein is CASSVARSYGYTF.

This chain uses TRBV29-1 with TRBJ2-5; 9 bases line up with TRBD2. The CDR3 sequence is 12 residues long. Germline V gene lookup returns CDR1 SQVTM and CDR2 ANQGSEA. V gave up 6 bases and J gave up 1 base; unmatched junction bases: 0. In DNA, the CDR3 is TGCAGCGTGACTAGCGGCCAAGAGACCCAGTACTTC. This translates into CSVTSGQETQYF.